One and the same sample provided the 20 T cell receptor beta chains below, sequenced in a study of cytomegalovirus exposure and HLA in healthy donors. Amplification used 60 Vbeta primers and 13 Jbeta primers. The table came from immunoSEQ multiplex PCR; TCRdb's copy has only in-frame clones and leaves some out. The data show fewer than 80,000 clones, roughly 68% seen once. The source material was PBMCs. Receptors originate from a woman in her fifties or sixties in good health and CMV-seropositive.

This clone appeared a single time. The chain links TRBV2 to TRBJ2-1, with 7 nucleotides matching TRBD1. This CDR3 comprises 14 residues. The ends lost 7 bases at V and 4 bases at J; junction bases unmatched: 7. Germline V lookup: CDR1 SNHLY, CDR2 FYNNEI. Here the CDR3 DNA reads TGTGCCAGCAAGGCCCGGGACAGTTACAATGAGCAGTTCTTC. Its translation: CASKARDSYNEQFF.

The chain combines TRBV4-2 with TRBJ1-5; weak D call: TRBD1 (5 bases). V was shortened by 0 bases and J by 5 bases, with 11 bases between the two germline ends. CDR3 size: 15 residues. Germline V CDR1 and CDR2: LGHNA, YNFKEQ. Here the CDR3 reads CASSQDMGGDQPQHF. CDR3 DNA: TGTGCCAGCAGCCAAGATATGGGGGGAGATCAGCCCCAGCATTTT.

The V and J genes are TRBV29-1 and TRBJ1-2; 9 bases map to TRBD1. CDR1 and CDR2 (germline): SQVTM, ANQGSEA. This CDR3 region has 12 residues. The trim removed 5 bases at V and 10 bases at J, leaving 8 bases unmatched. The CDR3: CSVHNGDRAYTF. DNA of the CDR3: TGCAGCGTTCACAACGGGGACAGGGCCTACACCTTC.

CDR3 in amino acids: CAWSVQRYGGSPLHF. For the CDR3, the DNA is TGTGCCTGGAGTGTACAACGGTACGGCGGGTCACCCCTCCACTTT. V usage is TRBV30 and J usage is TRBJ1-6; D gene unclear. Germline CDR1 reads GTSNPN; CDR2 reads SVGIG (reference sequence). Trimming took off 0 bases at V and 10 bases at J, with 16 bases between the two ends. This CDR3 region has 15 residues.

The chain carries TRBV7-9 and TRBJ1-1; D possibly corresponds to TRBD1 (5 bases). There are 14 residues in the CDR3. The V gene lost 8 bases and the J gene lost 3 bases, with 16 bases spanning the gap. CDR1 is SEHNR and CDR2 is FQNEAQ in the germline V gene (reference sequence). The CDR3 sequence is CASSWEGRDTEAFF. DNA for the CDR3: TGTGCCAGCTCCTGGGAGGGGAGGGACACTGAAGCTTTCTTT.

The chain uses TRBV5-1 and TRBJ2-5, with 9 nucleotides matching TRBD1. Germline lookup yields CDR1 SGHRS and CDR2 YFSETQ. The ends lost 0 bases at V and 0 bases at J; junction bases unmatched: 6. The CDR3 extends over 17 amino acids. Here the CDR3 reads CASSLDKDRGHQETQYF. CDR3 DNA sequence: TGCGCCAGCAGCTTGGATAAGGACAGGGGCCACCAAGAGACCCAGTACTTC.

The gene calls are TRBV7-9 and TRBJ1-2; 8 bases agree with TRBD1. Germline CDR1 SEHNR, CDR2 FQNEAQ (reference sequence). The CDR3 sequence is 15 residues long. J gave up 4 bases and V 4 bases, and 8 bases lay outside the gene matches. CDR3 nucleotides: TGTGCCAGCAGCTACCAGGGGGCGCCTGGCTATGGCTACACCTTC. Its translation is CASSYQGAPGYGYTF.

The chain links TRBV6-5 to TRBJ2-1; maybe TRBD2 (7 bases). V was cut by 6 bases and J by 9 bases, with 15 bases left in between. The CDR3 is 13 amino acids. Germline CDR1 and CDR2: MNHEY and SVGAGI. CDR3 sequence: CASRRTGRVEQFF. The CDR3 coding sequence is TGTGCCAGCAGACGCACAGGGAGGGTTGAGCAGTTCTTC.

This chain connects TRBV19 to TRBJ1-4; 7 bases map to TRBD1. Germline trimming cut 5 bases from V and 8 bases from J; bases unmatched to any gene: 8. This CDR3 contains 14 residues. From germline, CDR1 is LNHDA and CDR2 SQIVND (reference sequence). The CDR3 protein is CASSVTGVQEKLFF. As DNA, the CDR3 is TGTGCCAGTAGTGTCACAGGGGTTCAAGAAAAACTGTTTTTT.

This clone has more than one count but fewer than ten. This rearrangement joins TRBV5-1 to TRBJ2-1, with a weak D call TRBD1 (9 bases). V gave up 4 bases and J gave up 4 bases, with 18 bases separating them. The CDR3 totals 16 residues. The germline V gene has CDR1 SGHRS and CDR2 YFSETQ. The CDR3 DNA is TGCGCCAGCAGCCCGGGGGGGACAGGGTTGTACAATGAGCAGTTCTTC. Translated, it gives CASSPGGTGLYNEQFF.

V gene TRBV9 combines with J gene TRBJ2-1, with TRBD2 matching 8 bases. Unmatched junction bases numbered 4, after V lost 3 bases and J lost 2 bases. This CDR3 is 15 amino acids long. CDR1 is SGDLS and CDR2 is YYNGEE in the germline V gene. The CDR3 spells CASSDTLAAYNEQFF. CDR3 nucleotides: TGTGCCAGCAGCGACACACTAGCGGCCTACAATGAGCAGTTCTTC.

Here the CDR3 reads CASSTTRDRGYQPQHF. The CDR3 coding sequence is TGTGCCAGCAGTACGACCCGGGACAGGGGATATCAGCCCCAGCATTTT. The chain links TRBV7-8 to TRBJ1-5; 10 positions agree with TRBD1. V was pared by 6 bases and J by 5 bases, with 10 bases of the junction left unmatched. This CDR3 comprises 16 residues. Per the germline V gene, CDR1 is SGHVS and CDR2 is FQNEAQ. The full variable domain, with the rest looked up from reference TRBV7-8 and TRBJ1-5, is GAGVSQSPRYKVAKRGQDVALRCDPISGHVSLFWYQQALGQGPEFLTYFQNEAQLDKSGLPSDRFFAERPEGSVSTLKIQRTQQEDSAVYLCASSTTRDRGYQPQHFGDGTRLSIL.

In nucleotides, the CDR3 is TGTGCCTGGAGTGTACTGGGAAACACCATATATTTT. Protein: CAWSVLGNTIYF. The V and J genes are TRBV30 and TRBJ1-3; D is undetermined. This CDR3 region has 12 residues. The V gene lost 0 bases and the J gene lost 4 bases, with 4 bases spanning the gap. Germline-derived CDR1 and CDR2 are GTSNPN and SVGIG (reference sequence). The full variable domain, its missing parts supplied by reference TRBV30 and TRBJ1-3, is SQTIHQWPATLVQPVGSPLSLECTVEGTSNPNLYWYRQAAGRGLQLLFYSVGIGQISSEVPQNLSASRPQDRQFILSSKKLLLSDSGFYLCAWSVLGNTIYFGEGSWLTVV.

The chain employs TRBV6-6 and TRBJ1-5; TRBD1 matches at 8 bases. J was trimmed by 2 bases and V by 6 bases; bases with no gene match: 3. The length of the CDR3 is 14 residues. Looked up from germline, CDR1 is MNHNY and CDR2 is SVGAGI (reference sequence). CDR3 nucleotides: TGTGCCAGCAGCCCGACAGGGGGCAATCAGCCCCAGCATTTT. Protein product: CASSPTGGNQPQHF.

This clone was counted only a few times. J is TRBJ2-3 and V is TRBV27, with D maybe TRBD1 (5 bases). The CDR3 consists of 14 residues. The V gene's germline CDR1 is MNHEY and CDR2 SMNVEV (reference sequence). The V end was cut by 5 bases, the J end by 2 bases, with 11 bases between. The CDR3 loop is CASSDRLATDTQYF. The CDR3 DNA reads as TGTGCCAGCAGTGACAGACTGGCCACAGATACGCAGTATTTT.

In its sample, this clone was seen once. The gene calls are TRBV14 and TRBJ2-3; the D is unclear. The CDR3 is 13 amino acids. Trimming stripped 1 base from V and 11 bases from J, with 13 bases between. Germline CDR1 SGHDN, CDR2 FVKESK. CDR3: CASSQGLVIGQYF. In DNA, the CDR3 is TGTGCCAGCAGCCAAGGCTTAGTCATCGGGCAGTATTTT.

J is TRBJ2-1 and V is TRBV30; TRBD2 might be the D (6 bases). The germline CDR1 and CDR2 sequences are GTSNPN and SVGIG (reference sequence). The CDR3 length is 15 residues. V was clipped by 0 bases and J by 4 bases, with 13 bases between them. CDR3 loop: CAWSVGGPKYNEQFF. The CDR3 bases are TGTGCCTGGAGTGTAGGAGGGCCCAAGTACAATGAGCAGTTCTTC.

This clone has more than one count but fewer than ten. At the DNA level, this CDR3 is encoded by other sequences in the same sample as well. The V and J genes are TRBV30 and TRBJ2-5; 12 bases are a match to TRBD2. There are 16 residues in the CDR3. Germline loops: CDR1 GTSNPN, CDR2 SVGIG (reference sequence). V shed 3 bases, J shed 5 bases, and the junction held 10 bases outside the gene matches. DNA of the CDR3: TGTGCCTGGAGCCCGGGACTAGCGGGCGCCCGGGAGACCCAGTACTTC. Protein: CAWSPGLAGARETQYF.

This rearrangement joins TRBV5-1 to TRBJ1-3; possibly TRBD1 for D (6 bases). The V gene's germline CDR1 is SGHRS and CDR2 YFSETQ. The CDR3 is 16 amino acids. Trimming shortened V by 4 bases and J by 0 bases, and 14 bases separated the two germline ends. Here the CDR3 reads CASSGDILSSGNTIYF. The CDR3 nucleotides are TGCGCCAGCAGCGGGGACATCTTGAGCTCTGGAAACACCATATATTTT.

This rearrangement joins TRBV6-5 to TRBJ2-7; 8 bases are shared with TRBD1. The germline V gene has CDR1 MNHEY and CDR2 SVGAGI. This CDR3 spans 15 amino acids. V lost 6 bases to trimming and J lost 5 bases; unmatched junction nucleotides: 12. As DNA, the CDR3 is TGTGCCAGCAGCCCTGGCCCGGACAGGGTGCACGAGCAGTACTTC. Translated: CASSPGPDRVHEQYF.